This T cell receptor (beta chain) was profiled in a study of T cell responses to AZD1222 COVID-19 vaccine. Trimming took 2 bases from V and 3 from J, leaving 14 bases between them. Germline CDR1 and CDR2: LGHDT and YNNKEL (reference sequence). This CDR3 spans 15 amino acids. Libraries were prepared by immunoSEQ multiplex PCR; TCRdb keeps only in-frame clonotypes and omits some of them. The profile shows around 180,000 clones, 87% of them singletons. This chain links TRBV3-1 (or the pseudogene TRBV3-2) with TRBJ2-7; tentative D call: TRBD1 (6 bases). The sequencing used peripheral blood, collected on day 0 of AZD1222 vaccination. The receptor was isolated from an adult in good health. The CDR3 reads CASSQPDRVNYEQYF. The CDR3 DNA is TGTGCCAGCAGCCAACCGGACAGAGTTAACTACGAGCAGTACTTC.